One sample yielded the 22 T cell receptor beta chains listed below, sequenced in a study of blood T cells in healthy people across ages (dated by TCRdb to about 2015). Library method: 5' RACE. Data came from an Illumina HiSeq 2500. A second PCR of about 7 to 12 cycles was performed with a sample-barcoded 5' primer and a J-beta primer mix. The public reads were quality trimmed at Q25 with fastp and then assembled into clones with MiXCR by TCRdb, keeping productive beta chains. Identical CDR3 protein sequences are pooled into one entry, listed with their most common genes and DNA. Across this sample there are some 900,000 distinct CDR3 sequences, with roughly 50% seen only once. 13% of the sample lies in the top ten. Sequencing was done on a sample of blood. The source is a man aged 25-45 years in good health.

This clonotype occurred many times. The chain carries TRBV29-1 and TRBJ1-2, with D hard to call. In germline, CDR1 is SQVTM, CDR2 ANQGSEA. Trimming removed 3 bases at V and 8 bases at J, with 10 bases between. The CDR3 length is 11 residues. The CDR3 sequence: CSVDGGWGYTF. Written as DNA, the CDR3 is TGCAGCGTTGACGGAGGATGGGGCTACACCTTC.

The CDR3 DNA reads as TGTGCCAGCAGCACCGACAGGGGAGGATGGGAGACCCAGTACTTC. Protein sequence: CASSTDRGGWETQYF. J is TRBJ2-7 and V is TRBV11-1, with 8 bases aligning to TRBD1. The J call may be in error: the DNA end matches TRBJ2-5 better. The germline V gene encodes CDR1 SGHAT and CDR2 FQDESV (reference sequence). CDR3 length: 15 amino acids.

The CDR3 DNA follows: TGTGCCAGCAGCTCCGACAGGGGGAATGAAGGCTACACCTTC. Its translation: CASSSDRGNEGYTF. The V call is TRBV7-9, the J call TRBJ1-2, with 9 bases that match TRBD1. The CDR3 contains 14 residues. With 4 bases clipped from V and 8 bases from J, the junction kept 8 bases outside the gene matches. Germline loops: CDR1 SEHNR, CDR2 FQNEAQ (reference sequence).

The V call is TRBV5-6, the J call TRBJ1-1; D possibly corresponds to TRBD1 (5 bases). The germline V gene encodes CDR1 SGHDT and CDR2 YYEEEE. The CDR3 extends over 14 amino acids. Trimming removed 4 bases from V and 7 bases from J, with 17 bases in between. DNA for the CDR3: TGTGCCAGCAGCCGGCCCGCATGGGGCAATGAAGCTTTCTTT. Translating gives CASSRPAWGNEAFF.

The genes are TRBV20-1 and TRBJ2-3; no clear D. CDR3 length equals 12 residues. The germline V gene encodes CDR1 DFQATT and CDR2 SNEGSKA (reference sequence). The germline V and J ends were trimmed by 1 base and 4 bases, with 6 bases remaining between them. The CDR3 protein is CSARALADTQYF. The CDR3 DNA follows: TGCAGTGCTAGAGCCTTAGCAGATACGCAGTATTTT.

The CDR3 spells CASSSTSGRGSYNEQFF. The DNA of the CDR3 is TGTGCCAGCAGCTCGACTAGCGGGAGAGGATCCTACAATGAGCAGTTCTTC. V usage is TRBV7-3 and J usage is TRBJ2-1, with TRBD2 identical over 12 bases. The V gene's germline CDR1 is SGHTA and CDR2 FQGTGA. The CDR3 runs to 17 residues. J gave up 1 base and V 4 bases, and 5 bases lay outside the gene matches.

This chain links TRBV20-1 with TRBJ2-1; 13 bases agree with TRBD2. The V gene end was trimmed by 6 bases and the J gene end by 8 bases; junction bases not matched to a gene: 10. The CDR3 runs 15 residues. Germline CDR1 reads DFQATT; CDR2 reads SNEGSKA (reference sequence). The CDR3 reads CSAQVWTSGSYEQFF. The CDR3 DNA reads TGCAGTGCCCAAGTCTGGACTAGCGGGAGCTATGAGCAGTTCTTC.

The rearrangement uses TRBV6-2 or TRBV6-3 and TRBJ2-1; D unclear. Trimming took 5 bases from V and 9 from J, leaving 14 bases between them. Germline CDR1 is MNHEY and CDR2 is SVGEGT. This CDR3 has 13 amino acids. The CDR3 bases are TGTGCCAGCAGTGACGGACCCGTGGGTGAGCAGTTCTTC. This translates into CASSDGPVGEQFF.

This sequence joins TRBV30 and TRBJ2-1; 9 bases fit TRBD1. V was pared by 1 base and J by 5 bases, with 6 bases of the junction left unmatched. The CDR3 loop spans 15 amino acids. CDR1 GTSNPN and CDR2 SVGIG come from the germline V gene (reference sequence). The CDR3 DNA reads TGTGCCTGGAGTGCCGGGACAGGGAGGGACAATGAGCAGTTCTTC. Amino acid sequence: CAWSAGTGRDNEQFF. The entire variable domain, with the rest obtained from reference TRBV30 and TRBJ2-1, is as follows: SQTIHQWPATLVQPVGSPLSLECTVEGTSNPNLYWYRQAAGRGLQLLFYSVGIGQISSEVPQNLSASRPQDRQFILSSKKLLLSDSGFYLCAWSAGTGRDNEQFFGPGTRLTVL.

This chain uses TRBV5-1 with TRBJ2-1; D gene uncertain. The J call may not be correct, given that the DNA end is closer to TRBJ2-7. The CDR3 has 16 amino acids. The germline V gene has CDR1 SGHRS and CDR2 YFSETQ. The DNA of the CDR3 is TGCGCCAGCAGCTTGGGGGGATACACATCGACCTACGAGCAGTACTTC. Encoded protein: CASSLGGYTSTYEQYF.

This clonotype was seen a handful of times. The V gene is TRBV6-2 or TRBV6-3, the J gene TRBJ2-4; D call uncertain. V was pared by 0 bases and J by 0 bases, with 9 bases between. Germline CDR1 MNHEY, CDR2 SVGEGT. This CDR3 comprises 16 residues. In DNA form, the CDR3 reads TGTGCCAGCAGTTACTCGGCAGCCCCAGCCAAAAACATTCAGTACTTC. Translated: CASSYSAAPAKNIQYF.

J is TRBJ2-3 and V is TRBV25-1; no definite D call. V was clipped by 3 bases and J by 9 bases, with 22 bases between them. CDR3 length: 16 residues. CDR1 is MGHDK and CDR2 is SYGVNS in the germline V gene. The CDR3 spells CASSDQTGSDPYTQYF. CDR3 coding DNA: TGTGCCAGCAGTGATCAGACCGGGTCCGACCCTTACACGCAGTATTTT.

The chain carries TRBV21-1 and TRBJ2-1; the table's D call TRBD1 went unverified against the DNA. TRBV21-1 is tagged as a pseudogene. The CDR3 contains 13 residues. This chain's CDR3 is CASSPPDRGEQFF. CDR3 bases: TGTGCCAGCAGTCCTCCTGACAGGGGAGAGCAGTTCTTC.

This clonotype was detected a few times. V is TRBV7-9 and J is TRBJ2-5; tentative D call: TRBD2 (6 bases). V was trimmed by 3 bases and J by 2 bases, leaving 13 bases between them. Germline V gene data show CDR1 as SEHNR and CDR2 as FQNEAQ (reference sequence). The CDR3 is made up of 15 amino acids. The CDR3 DNA reads as TGTGCCAGCAGCTTGGGGGACTCATTACAAGAGACCCAGTACTTC. It encodes CASSLGDSLQETQYF.

The chain employs TRBV6-5 and TRBJ2-7; D uncertain. The DNA end is a closer match to TRBJ2-5, so the J assignment may be wrong. Germline CDR1 is MNHEY and CDR2 is SVGAGI. This CDR3 region has 14 residues. CDR3 bases: TGTGCCAGCAGTTATGCTCCGATTGGGGAGACCCAGTACTTC. Translated, it gives CASSYAPIGETQYF.

There are a few counts of this clonotype. The rearrangement links TRBV7-8 to TRBJ2-7; D is unresolved. The germline CDR1 and CDR2 sequences are SGHVS and FQNEAQ. The CDR3 covers 16 residues. V lost 6 bases and J 0 bases, leaving 18 bases between the germline ends. DNA for the CDR3: TGTGCCAGCAGGACCGGTAGAACCCCCTTCTCCTACGAGCAGTACTTC. Translation gives CASRTGRTPFSYEQYF.

Only a few counts were recorded for this clonotype. The gene calls are TRBV12-3 or TRBV12-4 and TRBJ2-1, with 9 bases that match TRBD2. There are 14 residues in the CDR3. Trimming took 8 bases from V and 4 from J; bases not matched to a gene: 6. DNA of the CDR3: TGTGCCAGCGGTGGAGCGGGGGGTTACAATGAGCAGTTCTTC. It is translated as CASGGAGGYNEQFF.

The V gene is TRBV6-2 or TRBV6-3, the J gene TRBJ1-5; tentative D call: TRBD1 (5 bases). Germline CDR1 reads MNHEY; CDR2 reads SVGEGT. This CDR3 region has 18 residues. V lost 5 bases and J lost 2, with 22 bases in between. In DNA form, the CDR3 reads TGTGCCAGCAGTCGGGGGGGGACCAACAGACGGGGCAATCAGCCCCAGCATTTT. Encoded protein: CASSRGGTNRRGNQPQHF.

This chain joins TRBV6-5 and TRBJ2-1; D is perhaps TRBD1 (6 bases). Germline CDR1 is MNHEY and CDR2 is SVGAGI. The CDR3 has 19 amino acids. V was pared by 0 bases and J by 1 base, with 19 bases between. Here the CDR3 DNA reads TGTGCCAGCAGTTACTCGATACTAGGTGGGGGCAATTCCTACAATGAGCAGTTCTTC. It encodes CASSYSILGGGNSYNEQFF.

In its sample, this clonotype was seen many times. The chain links TRBV5-4 to TRBJ2-3, with D possibly being TRBD1 (6 bases). CDR1 is SGHNT, CDR2 YYREEE, per germline (reference sequence). V lost 4 bases and J 0 bases, leaving 9 bases between the germline ends. The CDR3 is 14 residues long. CDR3 loop: CASSHTGSTDTQYF. The CDR3 nucleotides read TGTGCCAGCAGCCATACAGGGAGCACAGATACGCAGTATTTT.

As regards this clonotype: Its ends do not fully match the called genes, so a read error is possible. V is TRBV7-3 and J is TRBJ2-6; 9 bases match TRBD1. The CDR3 totals 18 residues. Germline loops: CDR1 SGHTA, CDR2 FQGTGA. CDR3 residues: CASSLTGTGISGGNVLTF. DNA of the CDR3: TGTGCCAGCAGCTTGACCGGGACAGGGATATCTGGGGGCAACGTCCTGACTTTC. Full variable domain (missing parts from reference TRBV7-3 and TRBJ2-6): GAGVSQTPSNKVTEKGKYVELRCDPISGHTALYWYRQSLGQGPEFLIYFQGTGAADDSGLPNDRFFAVRPEGSVSTLKIQRTERGDSAVYLCASSLTGTGISGGNVLTFGAGSRLTVL.

The V and J genes are TRBV28 and TRBJ2-2, with TRBD1 matching over 7 bases. J lost 4 bases, V lost 4 bases, and 12 bases had no gene match. Germline-derived CDR1 and CDR2 are MDHEN and SYDVKM. This CDR3 contains 17 residues. The CDR3 DNA reads as TGTGCCAGCAGTTCCCCGGGACAGAGGATCACCACCGGGGAGCTGTTTTTT. The encoded protein is CASSSPGQRITTGELFF.